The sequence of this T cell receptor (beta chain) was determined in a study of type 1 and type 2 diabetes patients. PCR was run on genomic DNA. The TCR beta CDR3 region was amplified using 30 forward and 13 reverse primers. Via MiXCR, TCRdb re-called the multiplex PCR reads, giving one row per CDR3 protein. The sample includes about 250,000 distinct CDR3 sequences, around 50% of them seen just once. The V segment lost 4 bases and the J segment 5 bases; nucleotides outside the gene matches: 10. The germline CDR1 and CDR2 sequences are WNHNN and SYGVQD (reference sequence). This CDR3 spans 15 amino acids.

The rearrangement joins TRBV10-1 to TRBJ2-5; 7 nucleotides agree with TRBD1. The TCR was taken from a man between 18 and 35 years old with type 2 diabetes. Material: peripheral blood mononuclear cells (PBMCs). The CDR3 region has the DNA TGCGCCAGCAGTGGAGGGGGCCCATGGGGCGAGACCCAGTACTTC. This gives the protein CASSGGGPWGETQYF.